These 28 T cell receptor beta chains came from one sample sequenced in a study of CD8+CD57+ T cells in acquired aplastic anemia. In patients chosen for sequencing, flow cytometry had shown CD8+CD57+ cell expansion. Genomic DNA was employed as the template in profiling TCR beta VDJ and CDR3. TCRdb re-analysed the reads in MiXCR, keeping a single row per CDR3 protein. The profile shows some 150,000 distinct CDR3 sequences, 70% to 75% of them singletons. Specimen: sorted CD4+, CD8+, or CD8+CD57+ T cells (not recorded which) from PBMCs. The receptors shown here come from a human donor with aplastic anemia.

The rearrangement joins TRBV20-1 to TRBJ1-2, with D tentatively TRBD1 (5 bases). CDR3 size: 13 residues. Germline V gives CDR1 DFQATT, CDR2 SNEGSKA (reference sequence). Trimming took 0 bases from V and 5 from J, leaving 10 bases between them. CDR3: CSARDIQEYGYTF. In DNA form, the CDR3 reads TGCAGTGCTAGAGATATACAGGAATATGGCTACACCTTC.

This clonotype was detected a few times. The chain has TRBV15 and TRBJ2-5, with D perhaps TRBD2 (6 bases). This CDR3 comprises 16 residues. V gave up 2 bases and J gave up 1 base, with 14 bases separating them. Germline V gene data show CDR1 as LNHNV and CDR2 as YYDKDF (reference sequence). The CDR3 loop reads CATSRTRGLSQETQYF. The CDR3 coding sequence is TGTGCCACCAGCAGAACCCGGGGACTGAGCCAAGAGACCCAGTACTTC.

At least ten counts were recorded for this clonotype. The chain joins TRBV5-6 to TRBJ1-2, with D uncertain. The CDR3 loop spans 13 amino acids. V was clipped by 0 bases and J by 2 bases, with 5 bases between them. CDR1 and CDR2 from the germline V gene are SGHDT and YYEEEE. This CDR3 is CASSLGNNYGYTF. CDR3 in DNA: TGTGCCAGCAGCTTGGGGAACAACTATGGCTACACCTTC.

This clonotype was counted a few times. The chain has TRBV7-8 and TRBJ1-6; D unclear. The germline CDR1 and CDR2 sequences are SGHVS and FQNEAQ. Trimming cost V 5 bases and J 9 bases, with 14 bases left between them. The CDR3 spans 14 residues. DNA for the CDR3: TGTGCCAGCAGCCCCGACTCTAAGAGTTCACCCCTCCACTTT. Residues: CASSPDSKSSPLHF.

The chain uses TRBV5-8 and TRBJ1-2; D gene uncertain. Germline lookup yields CDR1 SGHTS and CDR2 YDEGEE. The V and J ends lost 6 bases and 11 bases respectively, with 23 bases between them. The CDR3 consists of 14 residues. The CDR3: CASNEWRVDIGYTF. DNA of the CDR3: TGTGCCAGCAACGAGTGGAGAGTCGATATAGGATACACCTTC.

The chain links TRBV7-3 to TRBJ2-2; D is undetermined. The CDR3 is 14 amino acids. Trimming stripped 3 bases from V and 1 base from J, with 6 bases between. Germline V gives CDR1 SGHTA, CDR2 FQGTGA. The CDR3 sequence is CASSLSGNTGELFF. The CDR3 DNA reads TGTGCCAGCAGCTTGAGTGGGAACACCGGGGAGCTGTTTTTT.

The rearrangement links TRBV20-1 to TRBJ2-1; 10 bases agree with TRBD2. The CDR3 sequence is 14 residues long. CDR1 is DFQATT, CDR2 SNEGSKA, per germline (reference sequence). This CDR3 is CGLQAGGPSNEQFF. CDR3 nucleotides: TGCGGCCTACAAGCGGGGGGGCCCTCCAATGAGCAGTTCTTC.

The V gene is TRBV19, the J gene TRBJ1-2; 7 bases are shared with TRBD1. From germline, CDR1 is LNHDA and CDR2 SQIVND (reference sequence). J gave up 8 bases and V 8 bases, and 11 bases lay outside the gene matches. The CDR3 extends over 13 amino acids. The CDR3 sequence is CASHDSTGDGYTF. The CDR3 DNA reads as TGTGCCAGTCATGACTCCACAGGGGACGGCTACACCTTC.

The chain couples TRBV5-1 to TRBJ2-1; 7 bases match TRBD2. CDR1 is SGHRS and CDR2 is YFSETQ in the germline V gene. Trimming cost V 2 bases and J 2 bases; bases outside gene matches: 10. The CDR3 sequence is 17 residues long. CDR3 region: CASSFTPSGAAYNEQFF. The CDR3 DNA reads as TGCGCCAGCAGCTTCACCCCCAGCGGGGCCGCCTACAATGAGCAGTTCTTC.

The CDR3 sequence: CASSPVSAKETQYF. CDR3 in DNA: TGTGCCAGCAGCCCCGTGTCGGCCAAAGAGACCCAGTACTTC. The V gene is TRBV11-2, the J gene TRBJ2-5; no reliable D call. The germline gives CDR1 SGHAT, CDR2 FQNNGV. Trimming stripped 5 bases from V and 3 bases from J, with 13 bases between. CDR3 length: 14 residues.

V usage is TRBV15 and J usage is TRBJ1-6; a weak D match, TRBD1 (5 bases). Trimming took off 3 bases at V and 5 bases at J, with 11 bases between the two ends. The germline V gene has CDR1 LNHNV and CDR2 YYDKDF (reference sequence). The CDR3 length is 15 residues. CDR3 amino acids: CATSSPDMNNSPLHF. The CDR3 DNA reads TGTGCCACCAGCAGCCCGGACATGAATAATTCACCCCTCCACTTT.

The DNA for the CDR3 is TGTGCCATCAGTGTACAGGAGAACTATGGCTACACCTTC. Its protein is CAISVQENYGYTF. The rearrangement links TRBV10-3 to TRBJ1-2; maybe TRBD1 (5 bases). The V gene lost 4 bases and the J gene lost 2 bases, with 8 bases spanning the gap. Germline assignment: CDR1 ENHRY and CDR2 SYGVKD. The CDR3 spans 13 residues.

In this sample, this clonotype turned up many times. Here the CDR3 reads CASSRPDLQGSYEQYV. The DNA for the CDR3 is TGCGCCAGCAGCCGCCCGGACCTCCAGGGATCCTACGAGCAGTACGTC. This rearrangement joins TRBV5-1 to TRBJ2-7; D is perhaps TRBD1 (5 bases). This CDR3 spans 16 amino acids. V was clipped by 4 bases and J by 1 base, with 18 bases between them. CDR1 and CDR2 (germline): SGHRS, YFSETQ.

The J gene is TRBJ1-4, the V gene TRBV12-3 or TRBV12-4; D remains unclear. The CDR3 is 14 amino acids. Trimming removed 3 bases at V and 0 bases at J, with 5 bases between. CDR3 nucleotides: TGTGCCAGCAGTTTTGGAACAACTAATGAAAAACTGTTTTTT. This gives the protein CASSFGTTNEKLFF.

The chain recombines TRBV20-1 with TRBJ1-1; 9 bases are a match to TRBD1. The CDR3 runs 15 residues. V shed 3 bases and J 4 bases; nucleotides not matched to a gene: 9. Germline-derived CDR1 and CDR2 are DFQATT and SNEGSKA (reference sequence). CDR3 in amino acids: CSASPGTGMSTEAFF. The CDR3 nucleotides read TGCAGTGCTAGTCCCGGGACAGGGATGAGCACTGAAGCTTTCTTT.

The rearrangement joins TRBV10-3 to TRBJ1-2; TRBD1 is a possible D gene (5 bases). V was shortened by 2 bases and J by 3 bases, with 13 bases between the two germline ends. The CDR3 runs to 15 residues. CDR1 is ENHRY and CDR2 is SYGVKD in the germline V gene. The CDR3 DNA reads TGTGCCATCAGTGAGGGGGGACTCAGCGACTATGGCTACACCTTC. This sequence encodes CAISEGGLSDYGYTF.

J is TRBJ2-1 and V is TRBV10-3; the D gene is possibly TRBD2 (6 bases). CDR1 is ENHRY and CDR2 is SYGVKD in the germline V gene. V was shortened by 5 bases and J by 6 bases, with 14 bases between the two germline ends. CDR3 length: 14 residues. CDR3 DNA: TGTGCCATCAGTCCGGGCCTAGCGACCAATGAGCAGTTCTTC. Translated: CAISPGLATNEQFF.

The rearrangement joins TRBV10-3 to TRBJ1-2; D unresolved. Germline V gives CDR1 ENHRY, CDR2 SYGVKD. The CDR3 is 12 amino acids. V lost 2 bases, J lost 8 bases, and 9 bases lay in between. The CDR3 reads CAISETSTGYTF. CDR3 DNA: TGTGCCATCAGTGAGACCTCGACGGGCTACACCTTC.

The chain couples TRBV24-1 to TRBJ2-1, with 12 bases lining up with TRBD2. V was pared by 4 bases and J by 6 bases, with 6 bases of the junction left unmatched. Germline CDR1 reads KGHDR; CDR2 reads SFDVKD. CDR3 size: 16 residues. Here the CDR3 reads CATSDPSTSGSNEQFF. The CDR3 nucleotides read TGTGCCACCAGTGACCCCTCGACTAGCGGGAGCAATGAGCAGTTCTTC.

The chain combines TRBV9 with TRBJ2-1, with D unclear. The V end lost 4 bases, the J end lost 5 bases, and 7 bases lay between the germline ends. The CDR3 length is 12 residues. Germline V CDR1 and CDR2: SGDLS, YYNGEE. Here the CDR3 reads CASSPMDNEQFF. DNA for the CDR3: TGTGCCAGCAGCCCTATGGACAATGAGCAGTTCTTC.

The chain recombines TRBV9 with TRBJ2-7; no clear D gene. The CDR3 covers 15 residues. Per the germline V gene, CDR1 is SGDLS and CDR2 is YYNGEE. Trimming stripped 0 bases from V and 6 bases from J, with 16 bases between. DNA of the CDR3: TGTGCCAGCAGCGTAGAGGGTTCACCCACCGGCGAGCAGTACTTC. Encoded protein: CASSVEGSPTGEQYF.

For the CDR3, the DNA is TGTGCCAGCAGTCCGGGACAGGCAACTAATGAAAAACTGTTTTTT. This translates into CASSPGQATNEKLFF. V usage is TRBV2 and J usage is TRBJ1-4; 8 positions agree with TRBD1. Per the germline V gene, CDR1 is SNHLY and CDR2 is FYNNEI. After removal of 5 bases from V and 0 bases from J, the junction contained 2 bases not matched to a gene. The CDR3 runs 15 residues. The entire variable domain, with the rest obtained from reference TRBV2 and TRBJ1-4, is as follows: EPEVTQTPSHQVTQMGQEVILRCVPISNHLYFYWYRQILGQKVEFLVSFYNNEISEKSEIFDDQFSVERPDGSNFTLKIRSTKLEDSAMYFCASSPGQATNEKLFFGSGTQLSVL.

V is TRBV7-3 and J is TRBJ2-1, with 7 bases aligning to TRBD2. The CDR3 length is 14 residues. The ends lost 5 bases at V and 10 bases at J; junction bases unmatched: 11. Germline lookup yields CDR1 SGHTA and CDR2 FQGTGA. The CDR3 reads CASSPGGRRGEQFF. The CDR3 DNA is TGTGCCAGCAGCCCGGGAGGCCGACGGGGAGAGCAGTTCTTC.

This rearrangement joins TRBV10-2 to TRBJ1-5, with 7 bases that match TRBD1. The germline V gene encodes CDR1 WSHSY and CDR2 SAAADI. V trimming: 9 bases; J trimming: 3 bases; junction bases outside the gene matches: 11. This CDR3 region has 15 residues. CDR3 in amino acids: CASDLTGWTNQPQHF. The CDR3 bases are TGCGCCAGTGATCTGACAGGGTGGACCAATCAGCCCCAGCATTTT.

V gene TRBV19 combines with J gene TRBJ1-2, with D maybe TRBD1 (6 bases). The CDR3 extends over 14 amino acids. Between the trimmed V and J ends, which lost 5 bases and 10 bases, there was a span of 20 bases. Germline V gene sequence: CDR1 LNHDA, CDR2 SQIVND (reference sequence). For the CDR3, the DNA is TGTGCCAGTAGTCGGACCGAGACAGGATTAGACTACACCTTC. Translated: CASSRTETGLDYTF. The variable domain in full, with the rest retrieved from reference TRBV19 and TRBJ1-2, is DGGITQSPKYLFRKEGQNVTLSCEQNLNHDAMYWYRQDPGQGLRLIYYSQIVNDFQKGDIAEGYSVSREKKESFPLTVTSAQKNPTAFYLCASSRTETGLDYTFGSGTRLTVV.

This sequence joins TRBV24-1 and TRBJ1-2, with 7 bases fitting TRBD1. Per the germline V gene, CDR1 is KGHDR and CDR2 is SFDVKD. This CDR3 is 16 amino acids long. The junction had 12 bases not matched to a gene; V was cut back by 3 bases and J by 6 bases. DNA of the CDR3: TGTGCCACCAGTGATCCAGAACAGGGGAGGGAGGATGGCTACACCTTC. This gives the protein CATSDPEQGREDGYTF.

CDR3 sequence reads: CASSSVGGRNNEKLFF. The CDR3 nucleotides are TGTGCCAGCAGCTCAGTTGGGGGACGGAACAATGAAAAACTGTTTTTT. The rearrangement links TRBV7-9 to TRBJ1-4; possibly TRBD1 for D (5 bases). Trimming shortened V by 4 bases and J by 5 bases, and 17 bases separated the two germline ends. The germline V gene has CDR1 SEHNR and CDR2 FQNEAQ (reference sequence). CDR3 length: 16 amino acids.

The CDR3 region is CASSLVDSPLHF. In DNA, the CDR3 is TGTGCCAGCAGCTTGGTGGACTCACCCCTCCACTTT. The rearrangement links TRBV5-6 to TRBJ1-6; D remains ambiguous. Germline CDR1 reads SGHDT; CDR2 reads YYEEEE. Trimming removed 0 bases at V and 10 bases at J, with 5 bases between. The CDR3 sequence is 12 residues long.